The 19 T cell receptor beta chains below all came from one sample that was sequenced in a study of cytomegalovirus exposure and HLA in healthy donors. The primer mix had 60 Vbeta and 13 Jbeta primers. Clones were sequenced by immunoSEQ multiplex PCR, and TCRdb holds only the in-frame ones, with some missing. This table holds approximately 220,000 clones, 65% to 75% found once. Sequenced: PBMCs. These receptors were collected from a woman in her twenties or thirties in good health and CMV-seronegative.

This clone has just a few counts. The chain joins TRBV13 to TRBJ2-2, with D unresolved. Trimming stripped 6 bases from V and 1 base from J, with 3 bases between. Germline lookup yields CDR1 PRHDT and CDR2 FYEKMQ (reference sequence). CDR3 length equals 12 residues. This CDR3 is CASSQNTGELFF. CDR3 bases: TGTGCCAGCAGTCAGAACACCGGGGAGCTGTTTTTT.

The chain couples TRBV6-5 to TRBJ2-7; no clear D gene. This CDR3 contains 15 residues. The germline V gene has CDR1 MNHEY and CDR2 SVGAGI. Trimming took off 6 bases at V and 7 bases at J, with 22 bases between the two ends. In DNA form, the CDR3 reads TGTGCCAGCAGAACGAAGACCAGCACGATCGGGGAGCAGTACTTC. Residues: CASRTKTSTIGEQYF.

The chain is built from TRBV19 and TRBJ2-1, with 10 bases lining up with TRBD2. Germline V CDR1 and CDR2: LNHDA, SQIVND (reference sequence). The V and J ends lost 3 bases and 7 bases, in that order; junction bases with no gene match: 6. CDR3 length: 15 amino acids. This CDR3 reads CASSIEAGGPNEQFF. The CDR3 DNA sequence: TGTGCCAGTAGTATTGAAGCGGGAGGGCCGAATGAGCAGTTCTTC.

This sequence joins TRBV5-4 and TRBJ1-3; TRBD1 agrees at 10 bases. The V and J ends lost 3 bases and 1 base, in that order; junction bases with no gene match: 7. This CDR3 region has 17 residues. Germline V gene sequence: CDR1 SGHNT, CDR2 YYREEE (reference sequence). CDR3 in amino acids: CASSSRQGAVSGNTIYF. CDR3 DNA: TGTGCCAGCAGCTCTAGACAGGGGGCAGTGTCTGGAAACACCATATATTTT.

Only a few counts were recorded for this clone. The V gene is TRBV9, the J gene TRBJ2-7; 9 nucleotides line up with TRBD1. CDR1 and CDR2 (germline): SGDLS, YYNGEE. The CDR3 contains 14 residues. V lost 2 bases and J lost 4; bases outside the gene matches: 4. This CDR3 reads CASSVGTGLYEQYF. Here the CDR3 DNA reads TGTGCCAGCAGCGTCGGGACAGGGCTTTACGAGCAGTACTTC.

The chain has TRBV6-5 and TRBJ1-2, with 7 bases lining up with TRBD1. This CDR3 comprises 14 residues. Trimming took 5 bases from V and 4 from J; bases not matched to a gene: 7. Germline lookup yields CDR1 MNHEY and CDR2 SVGAGI. CDR3 DNA sequence: TGTGCCAGCAGTAGAGAAGGGACAGCCTATGGCTACACCTTC. Translated, it gives CASSREGTAYGYTF.

The chain couples TRBV6-5 to TRBJ2-5; 10 bases fit TRBD1. Germline V gene lookup returns CDR1 MNHEY and CDR2 SVGAGI. CDR3 length: 15 amino acids. The trim removed 6 bases at V and 2 bases at J, leaving 6 bases unmatched. In DNA form, the CDR3 reads TGTGCCAGCAGCATTCGGACAGGGGGGCAAGAGACCCAGTACTTC. This codes for CASSIRTGGQETQYF.

V is TRBV19 and J is TRBJ2-3; D is possibly TRBD1 (5 bases). The CDR3 sequence is 15 residues long. V shed 6 bases and J shed 5 bases, with 18 bases lying between them. Germline V gene data show CDR1 as LNHDA and CDR2 as SQIVND (reference sequence). The CDR3 spells CASSPKVLGRDTQYF. The CDR3 DNA follows: TGTGCCAGTAGCCCTAAGGTTTTGGGGCGAGATACGCAGTATTTT. Together with reference TRBV19 and TRBJ2-3, the CDR3 gives the full variable domain: DGGITQSPKYLFRKEGQNVTLSCEQNLNHDAMYWYRQDPGQGLRLIYYSQIVNDFQKGDIAEGYSVSREKKESFPLTVTSAQKNPTAFYLCASSPKVLGRDTQYFGPGTRLTVL.

The rearrangement links TRBV5-1 to TRBJ2-1; 9 bases align to TRBD1. The CDR3 runs 15 residues. CDR1 SGHRS and CDR2 YFSETQ come from the germline V gene. Unmatched junction bases numbered 2, after V lost 0 bases and J lost 4 bases. The CDR3 is CASSLGQGGYNEQFF. CDR3 sequence (DNA): TGCGCCAGCAGCTTGGGACAGGGGGGGTACAATGAGCAGTTCTTC.

In nucleotides, the CDR3 is TGTGCCAGCAGTGAAGCTCTATCCATGAACACTGAAGCTTTCTTT. Translated, it gives CASSEALSMNTEAFF. The rearrangement joins TRBV6-1 to TRBJ1-1; the D is unclear. V lost 0 bases and J lost 0, with 8 bases in between. The CDR3 is made up of 15 amino acids. Looked up from germline, CDR1 is MNHNS and CDR2 is SASEGT.

This clone came up once. Other DNA variants within this sample encode the same CDR3. The CDR3 sequence: CASSLNRGRTEAFF. CDR3 in DNA: TGTGCCAGCAGTCTCAACCGGGGTAGGACTGAAGCTTTCTTT. V is TRBV13 and J is TRBJ1-1; D remains unclear. V was trimmed by 6 bases and J by 5 bases, leaving 16 bases between them. Looked up from germline, CDR1 is PRHDT and CDR2 is FYEKMQ (reference sequence). The CDR3 length is 14 residues.

The CDR3 protein is CACTGQVNSPLHF. The CDR3 DNA sequence: TGTGCCTGTACGGGACAGGTGAATTCACCCCTCCACTTT. The chain joins TRBV30 to TRBJ1-6; 8 bases align to TRBD1. Germline lookup yields CDR1 GTSNPN and CDR2 SVGIG (reference sequence). The ends lost 6 bases at V and 7 bases at J; junction bases unmatched: 5. CDR3 length: 13 residues.

The chain employs TRBV4-1 and TRBJ2-1; D is possibly TRBD2 (5 bases). Germline CDR1 is MGHRA and CDR2 is YSYEKL. V gave up 3 bases and J gave up 6 bases, with 9 bases separating them. The CDR3 has 13 amino acids. The DNA for the CDR3 is TGCGCCAGCAGCCAGATACGGGGCAATGAGCAGTTCTTC. Translated, it gives CASSQIRGNEQFF.

V and J are TRBV30 and TRBJ1-4; 7 bases are a match to TRBD1. The junction had 7 bases not matched to a gene; V was cut back by 2 bases and J by 7 bases. Germline CDR1 is GTSNPN and CDR2 is SVGIG (reference sequence). The CDR3 sequence is 14 residues long. The CDR3 DNA follows: TGTGCCTGGAGTCCCGGGACAGTAGGTGAAAAACTGTTTTTT. Translation gives CAWSPGTVGEKLFF. The whole variable domain, filled in from reference TRBV30 and TRBJ1-4, reads SQTIHQWPATLVQPVGSPLSLECTVEGTSNPNLYWYRQAAGRGLQLLFYSVGIGQISSEVPQNLSASRPQDRQFILSSKKLLLSDSGFYLCAWSPGTVGEKLFFGSGTQLSVL.

V usage is TRBV7-2 and J usage is TRBJ2-1; possible D gene TRBD1, 6 bases. Trimming took 0 bases from V and 8 from J, leaving 17 bases between them. This CDR3 is built from 16 residues. Germline loops: CDR1 SGHTA, CDR2 FQGNSA. The CDR3 DNA reads TGTGCCAGCAGCTTAGCGTTGGATCCAGGGGTCCATGAGCAGTTCTTC. Its protein product is CASSLALDPGVHEQFF. Based on the CDR3 plus reference TRBV7-2 and TRBJ2-1, the full variable domain is GAGVSQSPSNKVTEKGKDVELRCDPISGHTALYWYRQSLGQGLEFLIYFQGNSAPDKSGLPSDRFSAERTGGSVSTLTIQRTQQEDSAVYLCASSLALDPGVHEQFFGPGTRLTVL.

This clone was seen only a few times. The junction does not match germline at one end; this may be a read error. This chain connects TRBV7-9 to TRBJ2-1, with D maybe TRBD2 (5 bases). The V gene's germline CDR1 is SEHNR and CDR2 FQNEAQ (reference sequence). This CDR3 has 15 residues. The CDR3 here is CASNEEASSHNEQFF. In nucleotides, the CDR3 is TGTGCCAGCAACGAAGAGGCTAGCTCCCACAATGAGCAGTTCTTC. Supplemented by reference TRBV7-9 and TRBJ2-1, the full variable domain reads DTGVSQNPRHKITKRGQNVTFRCDPISEHNRLYWYRQTLGQGPEFLTYFQNEAQLEKSRLLSDRFSAERPKGSFSTLEIQRTEQGDSAMYLCASNEEASSHNEQFFGPGTRLTVL.

This clone was detected a few times. The chain combines TRBV10-3 with TRBJ2-7, with 9 bases that match TRBD2. V gave up 10 bases and J gave up 3 bases; unmatched junction bases: 4. CDR1 is ENHRY and CDR2 is SYGVKD in the germline V gene. This CDR3 contains 12 residues. The CDR3 bases are TGTGCCACCCATAGCGGGAGCTACGAGCAGTACTTC. Amino acid sequence: CATHSGSYEQYF.

The chain carries TRBV19 and TRBJ1-5, with no clear D. V gave up 3 bases and J gave up 4 bases, with 10 bases separating them. Germline V lookup: CDR1 LNHDA, CDR2 SQIVND (reference sequence). The CDR3 spans 14 residues. CDR3 nucleotide sequence: TGTGCCAGTAGTATGTTCGGGGAGAATCAGCCCCAGCATTTT. The encoded protein is CASSMFGENQPQHF.

The chain has TRBV7-3 and TRBJ1-5; D unresolved. The germline CDR1 and CDR2 sequences are SGHTA and FQGTGA. This CDR3 region has 13 residues. V was pared by 8 bases and J by 4 bases, with 12 bases between. In DNA form, the CDR3 reads TGTGCCAGCTGCAACGCGTGGAATCAGCCCCAGCATTTT. Its translation is CASCNAWNQPQHF.